This T cell receptor beta chain was sequenced for a study of response to subunit inactivated influenza vaccine (dated by TCRdb to the late 2010s). As for the study more broadly: To follow how T cells responded to a trivalent subunit inactivated influenza vaccine, the researchers relied on deep quantitative profiling of the T cell receptor repertoire. The full study reports these points: The authors proposed that each seasonal influenza vaccination may bring in only a limited number of new T cells.

This clonotype was observed a few times. Its antigen is unknown. No base quality information exists; no much larger clone differs at one position. Libraries were made using RT-PCR. Sequenced using an Illumina HiSeq 2500. TCRdb reprocessed the public reads (quality trimming at Q25 with fastp, clone calling with MiXCR) and kept in-frame beta chains. Rows merge per CDR3 protein into single entries with the most common DNA and genes. The sample table lists more than 450,000 distinct CDR3 sequences, roughly 10% of them with a count of one. The ten largest clones take up more than 8.5% of the sample. As encoded in the germline V gene, CDR1 is ENHRY while CDR2 is SYGVKD. From cysteine to phenylalanine, the CDR3 is 15 amino acids long. The sequence is cut down to CDR3 DNA, 45 bases in frame from base 1. V lost 3 bases and J lost 2 bases; the stretch between them is 10 bases long.

Sequencing used PBMCs from blood, obtained on the day of vaccination. The TCR comes from a man aged 50 to 59 who received an inactivated influenza vaccine. Donor details come from another sample of the same person, matched by shared clones. Recombination linked TRBV10-3 to TRBJ2-2; TRBD2 might be the D gene, on 5 matching bases. The sequence in DNA is TGTGCCATCAGTGATGTCCGGGGAAACACCGGGGAGCTGTTTTTT. Translated, this is CAISDVRGNTGELFF.